The 14 T cell receptor beta chains given below trace back to one sample, sequenced in a study of early T cells in non-severe SARS-CoV-2 infection. Via MiXCR, TCRdb re-called the 5' RACE reads, giving one row per CDR3 protein. The table records just under 65,000 distinct CDR3 sequences, about 6% of them present only once. The material was whole blood, obtained at baseline. These receptors were taken from an adult who was a healthcare worker with PCR-confirmed SARS-CoV-2 infection or an uninfected control (not recorded which).

The J gene is TRBJ2-7, the V gene TRBV7-9; D is unresolved. CDR3 length: 15 amino acids. Germline values: CDR1 SEHNR, CDR2 FQNEAQ (reference sequence). Trimming removed 1 base at V and 3 bases at J, with 13 bases between. The DNA of the CDR3 is TGTGCCAGCAGCTTAGGTGCAGAGTCTTTCTACGAGCAGTACTTC. Translating it yields CASSLGAESFYEQYF.

This clonotype has ten or more counts. The chain's CDR3 is CASSLAAGLREKLFF. CDR3 coding DNA: TGCGCCAGCAGCTTGGCCGCAGGGTTACGAGAAAAACTGTTTTTT. The genes are TRBV5-1 and TRBJ1-4; TRBD1 might be the D (5 bases). This CDR3 contains 15 residues. V was trimmed by 0 bases and J by 8 bases, leaving 14 bases between them. CDR1 is SGHRS and CDR2 is YFSETQ in the germline V gene.

The chain recombines TRBV28 with TRBJ1-2; no reliable D call. Trimming pared 6 bases from V and 10 bases from J, leaving 15 bases between. Germline-derived CDR1 and CDR2 are MDHEN and SYDVKM. This CDR3 is 12 amino acids long. For the CDR3, the DNA is TGTGCCAGCAGGGCCCCCACATACCCCTACACCTTC. The encoded protein is CASRAPTYPYTF.

This clonotype was seen many times. The J gene is TRBJ2-7, the V gene TRBV6-1; D remains ambiguous. V was shortened by 1 base and J by 4 bases, with 5 bases between the two germline ends. The CDR3 sequence is 12 residues long. Germline V gene data show CDR1 as MNHNS and CDR2 as SASEGT. In DNA, the CDR3 is TGTGCCAGCAGTGAAGGGTATTACGAGCAGTACTTC. Translation gives CASSEGYYEQYF.

This chain uses TRBV7-8 with TRBJ2-3, with 11 nucleotides matching TRBD2. The germline CDR1 and CDR2 sequences are SGHVS and FQNEAQ. CDR3 length: 16 amino acids. The V segment lost 5 bases and the J segment 2 bases; nucleotides outside the gene matches: 6. The CDR3 DNA sequence: TGTGCCAGCAGCACGACGACTAGCGGGGCCACAGATACGCAGTATTTT. Its protein is CASSTTTSGATDTQYF.

In this sample, this clonotype turned up many times. This rearrangement joins TRBV19 to TRBJ2-3; 7 nucleotides agree with TRBD2. The V gene end was trimmed by 5 bases and the J gene end by 3 bases; junction bases not matched to a gene: 11. The germline V gene encodes CDR1 LNHDA and CDR2 SQIVND (reference sequence). CDR3 length: 16 amino acids. DNA of the CDR3: TGTGCCAGTAGTGCTCTAGCGGACCCTCTGACAGATACGCAGTATTTT. Protein product: CASSALADPLTDTQYF.

The rearrangement links TRBV28 to TRBJ2-5; D perhaps matches TRBD2 (5 bases). Trimming took off 5 bases at V and 3 bases at J, with 16 bases between the two ends. CDR3 length: 15 residues. From germline, CDR1 is MDHEN and CDR2 SYDVKM. DNA of the CDR3: TGTGCCAGCAGTCGCCTCCTAGCCGGGAAAGAGACCCAGTACTTC. It specifies CASSRLLAGKETQYF.

With respect to this clonotype: A read error may explain this, as a much larger clone is one base away. The CDR3 DNA reads as TGTGCCAGCAGCTTGGTCAGTACAGGTTCCCGCGAGCAGTACTTC. It codes for CASSLVSTGSREQYF. V and J are TRBV7-9 and TRBJ2-7; tentatively, D is TRBD1 (5 bases). There are 15 residues in the CDR3. V was pared by 3 bases and J by 6 bases, with 18 bases between. The germline V gene has CDR1 SEHNR and CDR2 FQNEAQ (reference sequence).

This clonotype was detected ten times or more. The V call is TRBV6-1, the J call TRBJ2-3; 8 positions agree with TRBD2. Germline CDR1 and CDR2: MNHNS and SASEGT. The CDR3 has 18 amino acids. V was pared by 1 base and J by 0 bases, with 9 bases of the junction left unmatched. CDR3 nucleotides: TGTGCCAGCAGTGAAGGACTAGCGAGCCTTGCTAGCACAGATACGCAGTATTTT. Translating it yields CASSEGLASLASTDTQYF.

This clonotype was seen more than once but under ten times. This rearrangement joins TRBV10-1 to TRBJ1-4; D is uncertain. V lost 2 bases, J lost 14 bases, and 15 bases lay in between. Germline assignment: CDR1 WNHNN and CDR2 SYGVQD (reference sequence). The CDR3 is 13 amino acids. The CDR3 protein is CASSESPSGMLFF. CDR3 sequence (DNA): TGCGCCAGCAGTGAGAGTCCCTCCGGGATGCTGTTTTTT.

This clonotype was detected many times. The chain employs TRBV28 and TRBJ2-7, with no clear D. Germline-derived CDR1 and CDR2 are MDHEN and SYDVKM. Trimming stripped 4 bases from V and 5 bases from J, with 15 bases between. The CDR3 sequence is 14 residues long. The CDR3 DNA reads TGTGCCAGCAGTTCCCCGGGTCGGGTCAACGAGCAGTACTTC. Its translation: CASSSPGRVNEQYF.

There are many counts of this clonotype. The chain links TRBV28 to TRBJ2-2; 8 nucleotides agree with TRBD2. J gave up 5 bases and V 3 bases, and 11 bases lay outside the gene matches. Germline CDR1 is MDHEN and CDR2 is SYDVKM. The CDR3 runs to 17 residues. The DNA of the CDR3 is TGTGCCAGCAGTTTGCCACTGGGGGCGGGAGGAACCGGGGAGCTGTTTTTT. Translated: CASSLPLGAGGTGELFF.

This clonotype was found a few times. This sequence joins TRBV28 and TRBJ2-7; D not certain. Germline V gives CDR1 MDHEN, CDR2 SYDVKM. CDR3 length: 12 residues. The ends were cut back, 5 bases at V and 5 bases at J, with 10 bases in the middle. CDR3: CASSITRNEQYF. In DNA form, the CDR3 reads TGTGCCAGCAGTATAACCCGGAACGAGCAGTACTTC.

This clonotype was seen repeatedly, ten times or more. The J gene is TRBJ2-1, the V gene TRBV5-1; 8 bases align to TRBD2. Trimming took 4 bases from V and 6 from J; bases not matched to a gene: 9. This CDR3 spans 15 amino acids. CDR1 is SGHRS, CDR2 YFSETQ, per germline. CDR3 sequence reads: CASSPGEREINEQFF. CDR3 coding DNA: TGCGCCAGCAGCCCCGGAGAGCGGGAGATCAATGAGCAGTTCTTC.